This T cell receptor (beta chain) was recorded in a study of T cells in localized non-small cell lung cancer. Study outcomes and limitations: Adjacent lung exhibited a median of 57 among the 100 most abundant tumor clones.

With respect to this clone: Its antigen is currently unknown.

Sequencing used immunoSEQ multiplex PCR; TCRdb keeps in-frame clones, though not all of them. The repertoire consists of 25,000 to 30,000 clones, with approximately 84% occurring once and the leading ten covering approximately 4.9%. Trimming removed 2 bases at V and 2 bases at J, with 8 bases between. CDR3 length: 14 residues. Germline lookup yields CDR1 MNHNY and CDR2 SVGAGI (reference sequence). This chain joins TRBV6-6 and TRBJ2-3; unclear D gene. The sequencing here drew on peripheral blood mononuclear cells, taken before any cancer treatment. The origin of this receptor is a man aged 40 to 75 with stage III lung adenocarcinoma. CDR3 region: CASSYRWNTDTQYF. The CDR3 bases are TGTGCCAGCAGTTACCGGTGGAACACAGATACGCAGTATTTT.